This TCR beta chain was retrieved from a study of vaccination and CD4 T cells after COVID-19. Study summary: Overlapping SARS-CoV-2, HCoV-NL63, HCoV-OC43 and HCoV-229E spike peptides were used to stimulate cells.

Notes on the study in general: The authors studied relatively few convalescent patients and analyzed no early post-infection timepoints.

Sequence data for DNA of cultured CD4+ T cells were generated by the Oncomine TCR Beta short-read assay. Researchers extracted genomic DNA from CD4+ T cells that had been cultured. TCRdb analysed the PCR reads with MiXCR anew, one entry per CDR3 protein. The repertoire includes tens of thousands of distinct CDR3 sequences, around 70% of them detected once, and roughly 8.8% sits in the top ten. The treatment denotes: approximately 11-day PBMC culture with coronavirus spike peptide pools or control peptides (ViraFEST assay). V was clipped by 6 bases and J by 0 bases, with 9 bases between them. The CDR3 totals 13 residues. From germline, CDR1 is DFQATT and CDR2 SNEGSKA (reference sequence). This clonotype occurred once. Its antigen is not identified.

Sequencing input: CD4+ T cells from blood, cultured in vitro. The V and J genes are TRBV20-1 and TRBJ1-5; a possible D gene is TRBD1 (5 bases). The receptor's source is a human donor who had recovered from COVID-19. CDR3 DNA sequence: TGCAGTGCCGCAGACAGTAGCAATCAGCCCCAGCATTTT. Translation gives CSAADSSNQPQHF.